The present TCR beta chain was sequenced within a study of shared clonotypes between healthy human individuals. Study in general: Aged 18 to 49, the donors were two women and three men.

Study observations and caveats: A small donor pool kept down the genetic and exposure-history diversity that was represented. Donor clonotype sharing was expected to depend on sequencing depth.

Assay: immunoSEQ multiplex PCR; the TCRdb copy retains only in-frame clones and omits some. The sample includes hundreds of thousands of clones, about 85% seen only once; the top ten take less than 15%. There are 15 residues in the CDR3. With 4 bases removed from V and 5 bases from J, the gap between germline ends came to 17 bases. Germline assignment: CDR1 MDHEN and CDR2 SYDVKM. Worth noting for this clone: Its cognate antigen is unknown.

Sequenced input: PBMCs. The chain is built from TRBV28 and TRBJ1-1; the D gene is possibly TRBD1 (5 bases). This TCR came from a middle-aged woman in good health. Some clones in this sample may be carry-over from other donors' samples. CDR3 in amino acids: CASSSQGGAGTEAFF. The CDR3 DNA sequence: TGTGCCAGCAGTTCCCAGGGAGGGGCGGGGACTGAAGCTTTCTTT.